Shown below are 24 T cell receptor beta chains from a single sample sequenced in a study of T-cell reconstitution after alpha-beta-depleted transplantation in children. Construction of the TCRbeta library involved unique molecular identifiers. TCRdb analysed the PCR reads with MiXCR anew, one entry per CDR3 protein. The sample carries under 850,000 distinct CDR3 sequences, around 13% recorded once. The specimen comprised PBMCs, sampled before TCRalphabeta/CD19-depleted stem cell transplant. Receptor source: a girl aged 2 to 9 with congenital amegakaryocytic thrombocytopenia, due to receive a stem cell transplant.

This clonotype was seen at least ten times. The chain uses TRBV19 and TRBJ1-4; D gene ambiguous. The CDR3 runs to 12 residues. Germline V gives CDR1 LNHDA, CDR2 SQIVND (reference sequence). V shed 7 bases and J shed 6 bases, with 9 bases lying between them. The CDR3 loop reads CASTLDYEKLFF. CDR3 DNA: TGTGCCAGTACCCTGGACTATGAAAAACTGTTTTTT.

This chain uses TRBV20-1 with TRBJ2-1; 8 nucleotides agree with TRBD2. The CDR3 sequence is 14 residues long. Germline V gene sequence: CDR1 DFQATT, CDR2 SNEGSKA (reference sequence). V trimming: 3 bases; J trimming: 6 bases; junction bases outside the gene matches: 7. The CDR3 protein is CSASSSGYGNEQFF. CDR3 sequence (DNA): TGCAGTGCTAGCTCTAGCGGGTACGGCAATGAGCAGTTCTTC.

This clonotype was observed a few times. The CDR3 spells CASSLVRQNTGELFF. The CDR3 region has the DNA TGCGCCAGCAGCTTGGTGCGGCAGAACACCGGGGAGCTGTTTTTT. This chain connects TRBV5-1 to TRBJ2-2, with D unresolved. Deletions cut 0 bases from V and 1 base from J, with 7 bases between. The CDR3 extends over 15 amino acids. Germline assignment: CDR1 SGHRS and CDR2 YFSETQ.

The CDR3 reads CSAPTGTGANEQYF. CDR3 sequence (DNA): TGCAGTGCTCCAACCGGGACAGGGGCGAACGAGCAGTACTTC. The gene calls are TRBV20-1 and TRBJ2-7; 10 bases align to TRBD1. Trimming cost V 5 bases and J 5 bases; bases outside gene matches: 9. This CDR3 spans 14 amino acids. CDR1 DFQATT and CDR2 SNEGSKA come from the germline V gene (reference sequence).

There are many counts of this clonotype. This sequence joins TRBV6-2 or TRBV6-3 and TRBJ2-3, with 7 bases fitting TRBD1. This CDR3 has 15 amino acids. CDR1 and CDR2 from the germline V gene are MNHEY and SVGEGT. The ends lost 6 bases at V and 0 bases at J; junction bases unmatched: 6. CDR3 sequence: CASRLNRGSTDTQYF. In DNA form, the CDR3 reads TGTGCCAGCAGGCTCAACAGGGGAAGCACAGATACGCAGTATTTT.

This clonotype was observed a handful of times. The chain's CDR3 is CASSSVTGTYEQYF. The CDR3 region has the DNA TGTGCCAGCAGTTCCGTGACAGGGACCTACGAGCAGTACTTC. V and J are TRBV6-5 and TRBJ2-7, with 7 bases fitting TRBD1. The CDR3 runs 14 residues. Germline CDR1 is MNHEY and CDR2 is SVGAGI. V shed 4 bases, J shed 2 bases, and the junction held 5 bases outside the gene matches.

CDR3 bases: TGTGCCAGCACCCCCCAACCCCTAGATACGCAGTATTTT. Its protein product is CASTPQPLDTQYF. The chain links TRBV11-2 to TRBJ2-3; D not resolved. In germline, CDR1 is SGHAT, CDR2 FQNNGV. This CDR3 has 13 residues. Trimming stripped 7 bases from V and 5 bases from J, with 13 bases between.

This clonotype was recorded many times. V and J are TRBV4-1 and TRBJ2-1; D ambiguous. V was trimmed by 0 bases and J by 5 bases, leaving 14 bases between them. This CDR3 comprises 16 residues. Germline CDR1 MGHRA, CDR2 YSYEKL. This chain's CDR3 is CASSQDGMEPNNEQFF. The CDR3, as DNA: TGCGCCAGCAGCCAAGATGGTATGGAACCAAACAATGAGCAGTTCTTC.

This clonotype was detected ten times or more. This chain uses TRBV7-8 with TRBJ1-1, with 8 positions matching TRBD1. J was trimmed by 2 bases and V by 3 bases; bases with no gene match: 8. The germline V gene encodes CDR1 SGHVS and CDR2 FQNEAQ. The CDR3 sequence is 16 residues long. The CDR3 here is CASSFDRGGVNTEAFF. The CDR3 coding sequence is TGTGCCAGCAGCTTCGACAGGGGCGGGGTAAACACTGAAGCTTTCTTT. Variable domain in full (rest from reference TRBV7-8 and TRBJ1-1): GAGVSQSPRYKVAKRGQDVALRCDPISGHVSLFWYQQALGQGPEFLTYFQNEAQLDKSGLPSDRFFAERPEGSVSTLKIQRTQQEDSAVYLCASSFDRGGVNTEAFFGQGTRLTVV.

The rearrangement uses TRBV7-3 and TRBJ2-1; 9 bases map to TRBD2. CDR3 length: 15 residues. CDR1 SGHTA and CDR2 FQGTGA come from the germline V gene. The V and J ends lost 3 bases and 6 bases, in that order; junction bases with no gene match: 6. CDR3 amino acids: CASSFGREGRNEQFF. Here the CDR3 DNA reads TGTGCCAGCAGCTTTGGGCGGGAGGGCCGCAATGAGCAGTTCTTC. Full variable domain (rest looked up from reference TRBV7-3 and TRBJ2-1): GAGVSQTPSNKVTEKGKYVELRCDPISGHTALYWYRQSLGQGPEFLIYFQGTGAADDSGLPNDRFFAVRPEGSVSTLKIQRTERGDSAVYLCASSFGREGRNEQFFGPGTRLTVL.

This clonotype was observed many times. J is TRBJ2-3 and V is TRBV5-1; 9 bases map to TRBD2. The CDR3 consists of 19 residues. CDR1 is SGHRS, CDR2 YFSETQ, per germline. Unmatched junction bases numbered 13, after V lost 0 bases and J lost 2 bases. The DNA of the CDR3 is TGCGCCAGCAGCTTGGCCCAAGTCTACGCGGGAGGGCTCACAGATACGCAGTATTTT. Amino acid sequence: CASSLAQVYAGGLTDTQYF.

J is TRBJ2-7 and V is TRBV20-1, with D possibly matching TRBD2 (6 bases). Trimming removed 0 bases at V and 3 bases at J, with 12 bases between. The CDR3 runs 14 residues. The germline CDR1 and CDR2 sequences are DFQATT and SNEGSKA (reference sequence). DNA for the CDR3: TGCAGTGCTAGAGATCTGGGTAGCGGCTACGAGCAGTACTTC. Protein product: CSARDLGSGYEQYF.

This clonotype was detected a few times. This sequence joins TRBV29-1 and TRBJ2-5; a possible D gene is TRBD1 (6 bases). Germline CDR1 and CDR2: SQVTM and ANQGSEA. V gave up 7 bases and J gave up 9 bases, with 18 bases separating them. CDR3 size: 12 residues. CDR3 DNA sequence: TGCAGCGATTCCGGGACAACGAGGCCCCAGTACTTC. Translating it yields CSDSGTTRPQYF.

This clonotype was detected a few times. J is TRBJ2-1 and V is TRBV29-1; D is uncertain. Germline CDR1 reads SQVTM; CDR2 reads ANQGSEA. With 4 bases removed from V and 7 bases from J, the gap between germline ends came to 14 bases. The CDR3 runs to 13 residues. CDR3 sequence: CSVGLNDWNEQFF. The CDR3 region has the DNA TGCAGCGTTGGCCTAAACGACTGGAATGAGCAGTTCTTC.

This clonotype was seen ten or more times. The chain carries TRBV14 and TRBJ1-4; no firm D call. V dropped 4 bases and J dropped 8 bases, with 8 bases sitting between them. Germline V gene lookup returns CDR1 SGHDN and CDR2 FVKESK. This CDR3 has 12 residues. The CDR3 nucleotides are TGTGCCAGCAGCCCTGTAGGAGAAAAACTGTTTTTT. As protein: CASSPVGEKLFF.

This clonotype was seen a handful of times. The chain couples TRBV12-3 or TRBV12-4 to TRBJ2-2; 7 bases are shared with TRBD2. CDR3 length: 16 residues. J gave up 5 bases and V 3 bases, and 9 bases lay outside the gene matches. This CDR3 reads CASSFQSAGETGELFF. CDR3 sequence (DNA): TGTGCCAGCAGTTTCCAGTCCGCGGGGGAAACCGGGGAGCTGTTTTTT.

This clonotype was recorded many times. This chain uses TRBV12-3 or TRBV12-4 with TRBJ2-2, with D unclear. The V end was cut by 7 bases, the J end by 2 bases, with 20 bases between. The CDR3 totals 17 residues. CDR3 loop: CASTPLRGGTNTGELFF. The CDR3 nucleotides are TGTGCCAGCACCCCACTACGCGGCGGAACTAACACCGGGGAGCTGTTTTTT.

In this sample, this clonotype turned up a few times. This sequence joins TRBV6-1 and TRBJ1-2; possibly TRBD1 for D (6 bases). Trimming pared 3 bases from V and 7 bases from J, leaving 12 bases between. The CDR3 extends over 13 amino acids. Germline V lookup: CDR1 MNHNS, CDR2 SASEGT. The CDR3 sequence is CASSDRNRVGYTF. The CDR3 nucleotides read TGTGCCAGCAGTGACCGGAACAGGGTTGGCTACACCTTC.

This clonotype showed up many times. Mismatch with germline at one junction end may stem from a read error. The chain links TRBV12-3 or TRBV12-4 to TRBJ2-7, with D unresolved. This CDR3 spans 11 amino acids. CDR3 coding DNA: TGTGCCAGCAGTCGTACCAGGTCTATGAACTTC. It translates to CASSRTRSMNF.

This clonotype was seen at least ten times. The chain joins TRBV7-9 to TRBJ1-4, with a weak D call TRBD1 (5 bases). From germline, CDR1 is SEHNR and CDR2 FQNEAQ (reference sequence). The CDR3 is made up of 14 amino acids. Trimming took 5 bases from V and 8 from J, leaving 15 bases between them. The CDR3 DNA is TGTGCCAGCAGCCCAGGGAAGTATAAAGAAAAACTGTTTTTT. Translating gives CASSPGKYKEKLFF.

This clonotype was picked up many times. The chain carries TRBV7-9 and TRBJ2-1, with 12 bases lining up with TRBD2. The V and J ends lost 6 bases and 9 bases, in that order; junction bases with no gene match: 6. This CDR3 has 14 amino acids. Germline V gene lookup returns CDR1 SEHNR and CDR2 FQNEAQ (reference sequence). The CDR3 DNA follows: TGTGCCAGCAGGAAGGCTAGCGGGAGGGTTGAGCAGTTCTTC. Its protein is CASRKASGRVEQFF.

As concerns this clonotype: Given a much more abundant clone one base away, this may be a read error. The rearrangement uses TRBV20-1 and TRBJ2-1, with 14 bases matching TRBD2. Trimming removed 7 bases from V and 9 bases from J; junction bases left unmatched: 8. Germline V lookup: CDR1 DFQATT, CDR2 SNEGSKA (reference sequence). The CDR3 is 14 amino acids. CDR3 coding DNA: TGCAGTGTTGGGGGGACTAGCGGGAGTATTGAGCAGTTCTTC. This encodes CSVGGTSGSIEQFF.

CDR3 sequence (DNA): TGTGCCAGCAGCTTGGCCTTCGGGATTGAGCAGTACTTC. It yields the protein CASSLAFGIEQYF. The gene calls are TRBV11-2 and TRBJ2-7; D perhaps matches TRBD2 (5 bases). The germline V gene encodes CDR1 SGHAT and CDR2 FQNNGV. This CDR3 has 13 residues. The germline V and J ends were trimmed by 3 bases and 7 bases, with 13 bases remaining between them.

This clonotype came up many times. The chain joins TRBV15 to TRBJ1-5, with D perhaps matching TRBD1 (5 bases). In germline, CDR1 is LNHNV, CDR2 YYDKDF (reference sequence). This CDR3 spans 14 amino acids. V was cut by 4 bases and J by 7 bases, with 14 bases left in between. The CDR3 nucleotides are TGTGCCACCAGCACTCGGACCTGGGGGCAGCCCCAGCATTTT. Amino acids: CATSTRTWGQPQHF.